The text below deals with one T cell receptor (beta chain). The antigen is undetermined. The data belong to a study of blood T cells in healthy people across ages. Study-wide findings and caveats: A roughly linear fall in TCR beta diversity per million T cells was seen with increasing age. In long-lived donors, naive CD4+ cell counts and diversity exceeded those of aged donors.

The CDR3 sequence is 16 residues long. V was cut by 5 bases and J by 3 bases, with 19 bases left in between. Each sample provided at least 5 micrograms of extracted total RNA. It was with a sample-barcoded 5' primer and a J-beta primer mix that a second PCR of about 6 to 11 cycles was run. TCRdb recomputed calls from the 5' RACE reads with MiXCR, one row per CDR3 protein. The table has about 1.5 million distinct CDR3 sequences, approximately 42% seen once; the top ten hold around 8%. The J gene is TRBJ1-1, the V gene TRBV12-3 or TRBV12-4, with D maybe TRBD1 (6 bases). The sequence derives from a woman aged 18-29 years in good health. The specimen was blood. CDR3 sequence: CASSDNRGTGYTEAFF. The DNA of the CDR3 is TGTGCCAGCAGTGACAACCGAGGAACAGGGTACACTGAAGCTTTCTTT.